The 4 T cell receptor beta chains in this list originate from one sample, sequenced in a study of shared clonotypes between healthy human individuals. The table came from immunoSEQ multiplex PCR; TCRdb's copy has only in-frame clones and leaves some out. The table shows about 1,500,000 clones, with about 96% occurring only once. The source material was naive CD4+ T cells sorted from blood. This sample's subset: CD45RA+ positively selected. The receptors originated from a man aged 30 to 45 in good health.

CDR3 region: CASSANLAPSYNEQFF. The DNA of the CDR3 is TGTGCCAGCAGCGCGAATCTAGCTCCGTCCTACAATGAGCAGTTCTTC. The chain couples TRBV9 to TRBJ2-1; D possibly corresponds to TRBD2 (5 bases). The CDR3 consists of 16 residues. The germline gives CDR1 SGDLS, CDR2 YYNGEE. V lost 3 bases and J lost 1, with 14 bases in between.

The V call is TRBV7-9, the J call TRBJ2-2, with D unresolved. V was cut by 3 bases and J by 4 bases, with 9 bases left in between. CDR1 and CDR2 (germline): SEHNR, FQNEAQ (reference sequence). The CDR3 length is 14 residues. CDR3 nucleotide sequence: TGTGCCAGCAGCTTTGGTCAGACCACCGGGGAGCTGTTTTTT. It yields the protein CASSFGQTTGELFF.

This rearrangement joins TRBV18 to TRBJ1-5, with D tentatively TRBD1 (6 bases). Trimming pared 3 bases from V and 0 bases from J, leaving 12 bases between. This CDR3 has 16 amino acids. The germline V gene has CDR1 KGHSH and CDR2 LQKENI. This chain's CDR3 is CASSPVGAGSNQPQHF. The CDR3 DNA is TGTGCCAGCTCACCGGTGGGGGCGGGTAGCAATCAGCCCCAGCATTTT.

V gene TRBV7-6 combines with J gene TRBJ2-3; weak D call: TRBD2 (6 bases). This CDR3 region has 16 residues. V dropped 1 base and J dropped 6 bases, with 17 bases sitting between them. Germline V CDR1 and CDR2: SGHVS, FNYEAQ. The DNA of the CDR3 is TGTGCCAGCAGCTTAGGTAGTAGCGGAGGAGGCGATACGCAGTATTTT. Translated, it gives CASSLGSSGGGDTQYF.